Below, 6 T cell receptor beta chains from the same sample are listed, as sequenced in a study of radiotherapy plus CTLA-4 blockade in lung cancer. The repertoire was sequenced with immunoSEQ multiplex PCR; TCRdb's copy has only in-frame clones and lacks some. The sample consists of 30,000 to 45,000 clones, around 70% of them appearing once. The sequencing here drew on peripheral blood, taken from a patient treated with radiotherapy plus ipilimumab. The origin of the receptors is a human donor with non-small cell lung cancer who had stable disease on radiotherapy plus ipilimumab.

The J gene is TRBJ1-5, the V gene TRBV19; the D is unclear. Germline V gives CDR1 LNHDA, CDR2 SQIVND (reference sequence). Trimming removed 5 bases at V and 3 bases at J, with 14 bases between. The CDR3 is 15 amino acids. The CDR3 reads CASSPLRGNNQPQHF. CDR3 DNA sequence: TGTGCCAGTAGTCCCCTCCGAGGGAACAATCAGCCCCAGCATTTT.

The V and J genes are TRBV11-3 and TRBJ1-2; no clear D. CDR1 and CDR2 (germline): SGHNT, YENEEA. Trimming cost V 5 bases and J 2 bases, with 12 bases left between them. The CDR3 runs 14 residues. CDR3 nucleotide sequence: TGTGCCAGCAGCCCCCGGGGAGGGAACTATGGCTACACCTTC. Protein sequence: CASSPRGGNYGYTF.

The chain carries TRBV10-1 and TRBJ2-1; D perhaps matches TRBD1 (5 bases). Trimming stripped 6 bases from V and 4 bases from J, with 13 bases between. From germline, CDR1 is WNHNN and CDR2 SYGVQD (reference sequence). The CDR3 consists of 14 residues. CDR3 sequence reads: CASRAIGAYNEQFF. CDR3 bases: TGCGCCAGCAGGGCAATAGGGGCTTACAATGAGCAGTTCTTC.

This chain joins TRBV10-3 and TRBJ2-1; TRBD2 matches 7 bases. In germline, CDR1 is ENHRY, CDR2 SYGVKD. The junction had 14 bases not matched to a gene; V was cut back by 4 bases and J by 8 bases. The CDR3 is made up of 16 amino acids. Written as DNA, the CDR3 is TGTGCCATCAGTGGGCCCTCTGGCGGGGGTAGCTATGAGCAGTTCTTC. It encodes CAISGPSGGGSYEQFF.

Here the CDR3 reads CASSGDTATEAFF. The CDR3 DNA reads as TGTGCCAGCAGTGGGGACACCGCCACTGAAGCTTTCTTT. J is TRBJ1-1 and V is TRBV6-5; D is possibly TRBD1 (6 bases). From germline, CDR1 is MNHEY and CDR2 SVGAGI. V shed 5 bases and J shed 4 bases, with 11 bases lying between them. The CDR3 totals 13 residues.

The chain links TRBV18 to TRBJ1-1, with D maybe TRBD1 (5 bases). The germline V and J ends were trimmed by 3 bases and 0 bases, with 11 bases remaining between them. This CDR3 spans 15 amino acids. Germline V lookup: CDR1 KGHSH, CDR2 LQKENI. The CDR3 reads CASSPLAGLNTEAFF. CDR3 bases: TGTGCCAGCTCACCGCTGGCGGGGCTGAACACTGAAGCTTTCTTT.